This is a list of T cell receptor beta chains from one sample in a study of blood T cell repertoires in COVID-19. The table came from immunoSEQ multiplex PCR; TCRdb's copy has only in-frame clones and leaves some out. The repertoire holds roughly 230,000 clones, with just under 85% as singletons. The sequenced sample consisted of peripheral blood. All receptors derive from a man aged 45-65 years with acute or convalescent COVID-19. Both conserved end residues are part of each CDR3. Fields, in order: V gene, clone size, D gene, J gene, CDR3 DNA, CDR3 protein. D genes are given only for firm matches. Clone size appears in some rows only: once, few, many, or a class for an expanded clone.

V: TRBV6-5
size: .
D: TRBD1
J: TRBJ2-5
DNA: TGTGCCAGCAGTTCAGCGCAGGGACAGATAGAGACCCAGTACTTC
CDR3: CASSSAQGQIETQYF

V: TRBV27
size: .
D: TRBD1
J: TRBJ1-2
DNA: TGTGCCAGCGGGACAGGGAAGGGCTACACCTTC
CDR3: CASGTGKGYTF

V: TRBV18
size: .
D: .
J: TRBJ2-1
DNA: TGTGCCAGCTCAAGGAGGCTCGCCCCGGGCAATGAGCAGTTCTTC
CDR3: CASSRRLAPGNEQFF

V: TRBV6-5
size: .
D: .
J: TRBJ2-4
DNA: TGTGCCAGCAGTTACGATAGCGTGGCCAAAAACATTCAGTACTTC
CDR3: CASSYDSVAKNIQYF

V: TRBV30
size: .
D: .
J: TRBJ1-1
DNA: TGTGCCTGGACGACAATGGTTCGGGGGACTGAAGCTTTCTTT
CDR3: CAWTTMVRGTEAFF

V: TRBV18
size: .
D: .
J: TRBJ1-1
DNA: TGTGCCAGCTCACCCGGGACAAGTACTGAAGCTTTCTTT
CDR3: CASSPGTSTEAFF

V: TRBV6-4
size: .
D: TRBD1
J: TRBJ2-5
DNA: TGTGCCAGCAGTCGACAGGGGGGAGAGACCCAGTACTTC
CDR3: CASSRQGGETQYF

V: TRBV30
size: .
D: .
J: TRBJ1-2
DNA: TGTGCCTGGAGTGTACTGGCACAGTCTGGAGGCTACACCTTC
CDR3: CAWSVLAQSGGYTF

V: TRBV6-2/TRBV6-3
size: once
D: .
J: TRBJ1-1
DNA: TGTGCCAGCAGTTACGAGGGCTGGAAAGCTTTCTTT
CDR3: CASSYEGWKAFF

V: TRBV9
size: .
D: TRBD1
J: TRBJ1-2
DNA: TGTGCCAGCAGCCCACGGGACAGGGTCCTTGGCTACACCTTC
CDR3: CASSPRDRVLGYTF

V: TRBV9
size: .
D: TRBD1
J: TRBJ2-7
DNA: TGTGCCAGCAGCGTTGGACAGGGTTTCTACGAGCAGTACTTC
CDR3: CASSVGQGFYEQYF

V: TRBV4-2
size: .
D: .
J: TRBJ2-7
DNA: TGTGCCAGCAGCCAAGATGCCCAGAATGACTACGAGCAGTACTTC
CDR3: CASSQDAQNDYEQYF

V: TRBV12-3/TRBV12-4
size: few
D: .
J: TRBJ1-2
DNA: TGTGCCAGCAGTTTCGAGGTTAGCTATGGCTACACCTTC
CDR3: CASSFEVSYGYTF

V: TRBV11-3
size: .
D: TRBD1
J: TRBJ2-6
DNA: TGTGCCAGCAGCTTAGGGGACAGGGGGGGAATATCTGGGGCCAACGTCCTGACTTTC
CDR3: CASSLGDRGGISGANVLTF

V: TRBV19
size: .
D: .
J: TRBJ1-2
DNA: TGTGCCAGTAGTCCAGGGGATCCCTATGGCTACACCTTC
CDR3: CASSPGDPYGYTF

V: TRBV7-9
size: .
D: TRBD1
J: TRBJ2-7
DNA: TGTGCCAGCAGCCCCAGACAGGGTTCCTACGAGCAGTACTTC
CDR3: CASSPRQGSYEQYF

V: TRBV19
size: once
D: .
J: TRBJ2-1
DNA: TGTGCCACTTCAGGCCCGACTAGTTTCTACAATGAGCAGTTCTTC
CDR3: CATSGPTSFYNEQFF

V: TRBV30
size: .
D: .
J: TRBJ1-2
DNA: TGTGCCTGGAGTAAGTCAGGGGATTTGGACTACACCTTC
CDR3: CAWSKSGDLDYTF

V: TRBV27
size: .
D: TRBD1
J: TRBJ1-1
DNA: TGTGCCAGCAGTAGACAGGGGACGAACACTGAAGCTTTCTTT
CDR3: CASSRQGTNTEAFF

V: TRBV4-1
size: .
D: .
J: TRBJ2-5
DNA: TGCGCCAGCAGCCAAGTACGGTCGGGGGTTCAAGAGACCCAGTACTTC
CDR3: CASSQVRSGVQETQYF

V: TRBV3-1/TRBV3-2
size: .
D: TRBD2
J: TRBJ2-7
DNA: TGTGCCAGCTCAAGGGAGGGCCCCTCTTACGAGCAGTACTTC
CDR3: CASSREGPSYEQYF

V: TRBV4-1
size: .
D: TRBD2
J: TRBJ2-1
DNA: TGCGCCAGCAGCCAAGATTCGGCTAGCGGGCCCTACAATGAGCAGTTCTTC
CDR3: CASSQDSASGPYNEQFF

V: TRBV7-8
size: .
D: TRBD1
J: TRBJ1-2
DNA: TGTGCCAGCAGCCCAGAACAGGGGTTTGGCTACACCTTC
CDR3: CASSPEQGFGYTF

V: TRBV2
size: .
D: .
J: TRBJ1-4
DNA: TGTGCCAGCAGAGACCTCGGGGGGGTGGCTAATGAAAAACTGTTTTTT
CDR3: CASRDLGGVANEKLFF